The 27 T cell receptor beta chains below come from one sample, sequenced in a study of regulatory T cells in long-lasting Graves disease. Time point described: newly diagnosed GD, antithyroid drugs for less than 3 months. Making the TCR library involved RNA that had been extracted from PBMCs. Researchers made TCR beta libraries by using iRepertoire HTBI primers and running Arm-PCR on CDR3 regions. TCRdb reprocessed the multiplex PCR reads with MiXCR, giving one entry per CDR3 protein. Counted here are about 530,000 distinct CDR3 sequences, roughly a sixth occurring once; the ten biggest clones make up roughly 25%. The sample was also linked to a second study, of T cells in Graves' hyperthyroidism and ophthalmopathy.

Sequenced material: peripheral blood mononuclear cells (PBMCs), taken at new diagnosis, from a patient treated with antithyroid drugs. The receptor source for this set is a middle-aged woman with Graves disease.

This clonotype was observed at least ten times. The chain is built from TRBV11-2 and TRBJ1-4, with unresolved D. Germline CDR1 SGHAT, CDR2 FQNNGV. V shed 4 bases and J shed 7 bases, with 13 bases lying between them. The CDR3 is 14 residues long. CDR3 in DNA: TGTGCCAGCAGCTCCGGGCTGGCAGCTGAAAAACTGTTTTTT. Its protein is CASSSGLAAEKLFF.

V is TRBV5-1 and J is TRBJ2-1; 11 bases fit TRBD2. V gave up 3 bases and J gave up 6 bases; unmatched junction bases: 5. The V gene's germline CDR1 is SGHRS and CDR2 YFSETQ. This CDR3 is built from 15 residues. CDR3: CASSSGLAVVNEQFF. CDR3 in DNA: TGCGCCAGCAGCTCGGGACTAGCGGTCGTCAATGAGCAGTTCTTC.

The CDR3 loop is CASSPSPGVSYGYTF. The DNA of the CDR3 is TGTGCCAGTAGCCCGAGTCCCGGGGTAAGCTATGGCTACACCTTC. The V gene is TRBV19, the J gene TRBJ1-2, with no clear D. The germline CDR1 and CDR2 sequences are LNHDA and SQIVND (reference sequence). V lost 6 bases and J 4 bases, leaving 18 bases between the germline ends. This CDR3 contains 15 residues.

This clonotype was recorded at least ten times. This rearrangement joins TRBV18 to TRBJ1-1; no clear D gene. The CDR3 sequence is 12 residues long. CDR1 is KGHSH, CDR2 LQKENI, per germline. V was shortened by 2 bases and J by 5 bases, with 6 bases between the two germline ends. CDR3: CASSPSRTEAFF. In nucleotides, the CDR3 is TGTGCCAGCTCACCAAGCCGGACTGAAGCTTTCTTT.

The chain combines TRBV18 with TRBJ2-2, with a tentative D call TRBD2 (5 bases). Germline V gives CDR1 KGHSH, CDR2 LQKENI. The CDR3 totals 15 residues. Trimming removed 6 bases from V and 3 bases from J, with 14 bases in between. The CDR3 DNA reads as TGTGCCAGCTCTCAGAACAAGAGGGACACCGGGGAGCTGTTTTTT. This codes for CASSQNKRDTGELFF.

This clonotype was detected a few times. This sequence joins TRBV10-3 and TRBJ1-2; 11 nucleotides align to TRBD1. This CDR3 is 17 amino acids long. The germline gives CDR1 ENHRY, CDR2 SYGVKD. Losses at the gene ends were 0 bases for V and 4 bases for J; bases not matched to a gene: 7. The CDR3 sequence: CAISESAPGQGVYGYTF. CDR3 bases: TGTGCCATCAGTGAGTCCGCCCCGGGACAGGGGGTCTATGGCTACACCTTC.

The J gene is TRBJ1-2, the V gene TRBV5-4, with TRBD1 matching 9 bases. Per germline, CDR1 SGHNT and CDR2 YYREEE (reference sequence). This CDR3 contains 14 residues. J gave up 2 bases and V 5 bases, and 4 bases lay outside the gene matches. The CDR3 DNA reads as TGTGCCAGCAGGTTACAGGGGGCGAACTATGGCTACACCTTC. Protein sequence: CASRLQGANYGYTF.

The chain uses TRBV4-1 and TRBJ2-7, with D perhaps given as TRBD1 or TRBD2 (5 bases each). Trimming took off 3 bases at V and 6 bases at J, with 15 bases between the two ends. Germline lookup yields CDR1 MGHRA and CDR2 YSYEKL. The CDR3 covers 14 residues. In DNA, the CDR3 is TGCGCCAGCAGCCATGTGGGAGTGGGGGTCGAGCAGTACTTC. It translates to CASSHVGVGVEQYF.

The rearrangement links TRBV20-1 to TRBJ2-7; 9 positions agree with TRBD2. With V trimmed by 0 bases and J by 2 bases, 8 bases remained unmatched. CDR1 is DFQATT and CDR2 is SNEGSKA in the germline V gene (reference sequence). The CDR3 is made up of 16 amino acids. CDR3 sequence (DNA): TGCAGTGCTAGAGAACCCTGGCGCGGGGGGGCCTACGAGCAGTACTTC. Protein product: CSAREPWRGGAYEQYF.

This clonotype has ten or more counts. The chain combines TRBV28 with TRBJ2-7; no clear D gene. The CDR3 is made up of 13 amino acids. Trimming pared 6 bases from V and 0 bases from J, leaving 9 bases between. Germline assignment: CDR1 MDHEN and CDR2 SYDVKM. This CDR3 is CASSSGYSYEQYF. The DNA of the CDR3 is TGTGCCAGCAGCTCGGGTTACTCCTACGAGCAGTACTTC.

This clonotype was counted at least ten times. V and J are TRBV7-9 and TRBJ2-7, with TRBD2 identical over 7 bases. V trimming: 1 base; J trimming: 4 bases; junction bases outside the gene matches: 4. The CDR3 is 14 amino acids. Germline CDR1 SEHNR, CDR2 FQNEAQ (reference sequence). CDR3 DNA: TGTGCCAGCAGCTTAGGCGGCGGGGGTTACGAGCAGTACTTC. Protein sequence: CASSLGGGGYEQYF. The full variable domain, with the rest looked up from reference TRBV7-9 and TRBJ2-7, is DTGVSQNPRHKITKRGQNVTFRCDPISEHNRLYWYRQTLGQGPEFLTYFQNEAQLEKSRLLSDRFSAERPKGSFSTLEIQRTEQGDSAMYLCASSLGGGGYEQYFGPGTRLTVT.

This chain uses TRBV5-1 with TRBJ2-7; D perhaps matches TRBD1 (6 bases). Trimming took off 4 bases at V and 1 base at J, with 12 bases between the two ends. The germline gives CDR1 SGHRS, CDR2 YFSETQ. The CDR3 is 14 amino acids. The DNA of the CDR3 is TGCGCCAGCAGCAGAGGGGGAAAGTCCTACGAGCAGTACTTC. This gives the protein CASSRGGKSYEQYF. Together with reference TRBV5-1 and TRBJ2-7, the CDR3 gives the full variable domain: KAGVTQTPRYLIKTRGQQVTLSCSPISGHRSVSWYQQTPGQGLQFLFEYFSETQRNKGNFPGRFSGRQFSNSRSEMNVSTLELGDSALYLCASSRGGKSYEQYFGPGTRLTVT.

This clonotype was recorded many times. In nucleotides, the CDR3 is TGTGCCAGCAGTAAGAAAGGCCCCGGACTAGCGGGGGTCGCAGATACGCAGTATTTT. Its translation: CASSKKGPGLAGVADTQYF. The genes are TRBV12-3 or TRBV12-4 and TRBJ2-3, with 13 nucleotides matching TRBD2. The V and J ends lost 5 bases and 4 bases, in that order; junction bases with no gene match: 15. CDR3 length: 19 residues.

V usage is TRBV19 and J usage is TRBJ1-6; TRBD1 is a possible D gene (5 bases). Germline CDR1 is LNHDA and CDR2 is SQIVND (reference sequence). Deletions cut 10 bases from V and 8 bases from J, with 15 bases between. The CDR3 has 13 residues. The CDR3 nucleotides read TGTGCCACAAGGGGCAGGGAGCATTCACCCCTCCACTTT. Protein: CATRGREHSPLHF.

This clonotype was seen at least ten times. The chain has TRBV3-1 and TRBJ1-6; maybe TRBD1 (6 bases). Trimming took 4 bases from V and 12 from J, leaving 16 bases between them. Germline V lookup: CDR1 LGHDT, CDR2 YNNKEL (reference sequence). The CDR3 is 14 residues long. For the CDR3, the DNA is TGTGCCAGCAGCCCTCAAGGGGGGAACAAACCCCTCCACTTT. Translation: CASSPQGGNKPLHF.

The J gene is TRBJ1-2, the V gene TRBV13; 7 nucleotides align to TRBD1. Germline V lookup: CDR1 PRHDT, CDR2 FYEKMQ (reference sequence). The CDR3 has 15 residues. V shed 5 bases, J shed 4 bases, and the junction held 10 bases outside the gene matches. The CDR3 region has the DNA TGTGCCAGCAGCCCTGGACAGGAAGAGGCCTATGGCTACACCTTC. It translates to CASSPGQEEAYGYTF. Filled out from reference TRBV13 and TRBJ1-2, the complete variable domain reads AAGVIQSPRHLIKEKRETATLKCYPIPRHDTVYWYQQGPGQDPQFLISFYEKMQSDKGSIPDRFSAQQFSDYHSELNMSSLELGDSALYFCASSPGQEEAYGYTFGSGTRLTVV.

V gene TRBV5-1 combines with J gene TRBJ1-1; TRBD1 matches 9 bases. With V trimmed by 3 bases and J by 1 base, 4 bases remained unmatched. Germline CDR1 and CDR2: SGHRS and YFSETQ. CDR3 length: 15 amino acids. CDR3 nucleotides: TGCGCCAGCAGCTGGGGGGGACAGGGGAACACTGAAGCTTTCTTT. Amino acids: CASSWGGQGNTEAFF. Full variable domain (missing parts from reference TRBV5-1 and TRBJ1-1): KAGVTQTPRYLIKTRGQQVTLSCSPISGHRSVSWYQQTPGQGLQFLFEYFSETQRNKGNFPGRFSGRQFSNSRSEMNVSTLELGDSALYLCASSWGGQGNTEAFFGQGTRLTVV.

J is TRBJ2-2 and V is TRBV9; D is unresolved. Deletions cut 0 bases from V and 7 bases from J, with 4 bases between. This CDR3 is 12 amino acids long. Germline CDR1 and CDR2: SGDLS and YYNGEE. CDR3 in amino acids: CASSVVVGELFF. CDR3 DNA sequence: TGTGCCAGCAGCGTAGTGGTCGGGGAGCTGTTTTTT. Supplemented by reference TRBV9 and TRBJ2-2, the full variable domain reads DSGVTQTPKHLITATGQRVTLRCSPRSGDLSVYWYQQSLDQGLQFLIQYYNGEERAKGNILERFSAQQFPDLHSELNLSSLELGDSALYFCASSVVVGELFFGEGSRLTVL.

This clonotype was seen repeatedly, ten times or more. The V call is TRBV13, the J call TRBJ2-1, with 8 nucleotides matching TRBD2. Germline V CDR1 and CDR2: PRHDT, FYEKMQ (reference sequence). CDR3 length equals 15 residues. V shed 1 base and J 5 bases; nucleotides not matched to a gene: 4. Here the CDR3 DNA reads TGTGCCAGCAGCTTAGTGACGGGGGGGAACAATGAGCAGTTCTTC. It yields the protein CASSLVTGGNNEQFF.

This chain links TRBV10-3 with TRBJ1-1; TRBD1 might be the D (6 bases). The CDR3 contains 19 residues. Per the germline V gene, CDR1 is ENHRY and CDR2 is SYGVKD. The germline V and J ends were trimmed by 4 bases and 1 base, with 25 bases remaining between them. CDR3 bases: TGTGCCATCAGTGTTTACCCCGGGGGGGGGCCTTGGCCGAACACTGAAGCTTTCTTT. Translated, it gives CAISVYPGGGPWPNTEAFF.

To note about this clonotype: A much larger clone lies a single base off, so this may be a read error. J is TRBJ2-5 and V is TRBV28, with 10 bases lining up with TRBD1. Germline-derived CDR1 and CDR2 are MDHEN and SYDVKM. Trimming took 8 bases from V and 3 from J; bases not matched to a gene: 12. This CDR3 is 16 amino acids long. The CDR3 loop reads CASDSTRGTGEETQYF. Written as DNA, the CDR3 is TGTGCCAGCGATTCGACTCGCGGGACAGGGGAAGAGACCCAGTACTTC.

The chain recombines TRBV20-1 with TRBJ2-1, with 7 bases lining up with TRBD1. This CDR3 has 13 residues. V lost 6 bases and J lost 1; bases outside the gene matches: 3. CDR1 DFQATT and CDR2 SNEGSKA come from the germline V gene (reference sequence). In DNA, the CDR3 is TGCAGTGCGACAGGGTGGTCCTACAATGAGCAGTTCTTC. It encodes CSATGWSYNEQFF.

This clonotype was observed a few times. The chain links TRBV9 to TRBJ1-2; D is possibly TRBD1 (6 bases). V gave up 5 bases and J gave up 4 bases, with 12 bases separating them. The germline V gene encodes CDR1 SGDLS and CDR2 YYNGEE. This CDR3 contains 13 residues. The CDR3 coding sequence is TGTGCCAGCAGGGCCGGGACACTCTATGGCTACACCTTC. It encodes CASRAGTLYGYTF.

The rearrangement links TRBV2 to TRBJ1-5, with 10 nucleotides matching TRBD1. Germline V gives CDR1 SNHLY, CDR2 FYNNEI. V dropped 6 bases and J dropped 3; count of bases not matched to a gene: 8. There are 16 residues in the CDR3. CDR3 nucleotides: TGTGCCAGCAGAGGCGGGACAGGGGAATACAATCAGCCCCAGCATTTT. Its protein product is CASRGGTGEYNQPQHF.

This rearrangement joins TRBV5-4 to TRBJ2-1; possible D gene TRBD1, 5 bases. The CDR3 length is 14 residues. V lost 0 bases, J lost 5 bases, and 9 bases lay in between. The germline gives CDR1 SGHNT, CDR2 YYREEE (reference sequence). The CDR3 here is CASSLGQGHNEQFF. The CDR3 DNA sequence: TGTGCCAGCAGCTTGGGGCAGGGTCACAATGAGCAGTTCTTC.

Ten or more counts support this clonotype. The CDR3 protein is CASSLETGLRETQYF. The CDR3 region has the DNA TGTGCCAGCAGTTTAGAGACAGGGCTGCGGGAGACCCAGTACTTC. This chain joins TRBV12-3 or TRBV12-4 and TRBJ2-5; the match to TRBD1 covers 7 bases. This CDR3 region has 15 residues. J gave up 5 bases and V 1 base, and 7 bases lay outside the gene matches.

This clonotype was counted only a few times. The chain links TRBV5-1 to TRBJ1-1; TRBD1 matches 7 bases. Germline CDR1 SGHRS, CDR2 YFSETQ. V shed 0 bases, J shed 1 base, and the junction held 9 bases outside the gene matches. The CDR3 is 17 amino acids. The CDR3 bases are TGCGCCAGCAGCTTGGCAGGGGGTGGTCGGGAGAACACTGAAGCTTTCTTT. This gives the protein CASSLAGGGRENTEAFF.